This TCR beta chain derives from a study of type 1 and type 2 diabetes patients. As for the study in general: Samples came from type 1 diabetic, type 2 diabetic or nondiabetic people, recruited in China.

The V and J ends lost 3 bases and 8 bases respectively, with 10 bases between them. Germline loops: CDR1 SGHVS, CDR2 FQNEAQ. CDR3 length: 12 amino acids. Anyone with other autoimmune disease or infection in the prior four weeks was excluded. This clonotype was seen many times. The PCR template was genomic DNA. Multiplex PCR with 30 forward and 13 reverse primers amplified the TCR beta CDR3. MiXCR, applied by TCRdb to the multiplex PCR reads, yields one record per CDR3 protein. The sample lists around 300,000 distinct CDR3 sequences; approximately 50% were seen once. The sequenced sample was peripheral blood mononuclear cells (PBMCs). The clonotype comes from a man younger than 35 with type 2 diabetes. V and J are TRBV7-8 and TRBJ1-1; D perhaps matches TRBD1 (5 bases). CDR3 sequence reads: CASSFVGEEAFF. CDR3 coding DNA: TGTGCCAGCAGCTTCGTGGGGGAAGAAGCTTTCTTT.